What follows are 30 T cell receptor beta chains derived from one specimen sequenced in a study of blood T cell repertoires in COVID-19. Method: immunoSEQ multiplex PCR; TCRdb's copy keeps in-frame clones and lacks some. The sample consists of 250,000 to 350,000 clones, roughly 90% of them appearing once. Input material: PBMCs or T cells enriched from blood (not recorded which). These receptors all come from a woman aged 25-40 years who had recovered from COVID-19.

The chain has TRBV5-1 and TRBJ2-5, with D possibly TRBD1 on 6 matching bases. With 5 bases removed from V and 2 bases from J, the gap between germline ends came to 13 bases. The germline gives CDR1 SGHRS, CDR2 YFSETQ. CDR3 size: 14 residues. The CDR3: CASRDGTSQETQYF. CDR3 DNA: TGCGCCAGCAGGGACGGGACATCTCAAGAGACCCAGTACTTC.

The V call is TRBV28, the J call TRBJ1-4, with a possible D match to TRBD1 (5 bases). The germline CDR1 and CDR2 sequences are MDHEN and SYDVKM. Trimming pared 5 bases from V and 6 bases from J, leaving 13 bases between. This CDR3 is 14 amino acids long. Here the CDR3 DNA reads TGTGCCAGCAGTGTCAGGGAGGAGGATGAAAAACTGTTTTTT. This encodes CASSVREEDEKLFF.

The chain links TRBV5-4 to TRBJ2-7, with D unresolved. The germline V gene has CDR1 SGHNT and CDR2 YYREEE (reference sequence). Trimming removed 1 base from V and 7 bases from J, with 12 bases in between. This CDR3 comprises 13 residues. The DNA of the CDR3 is TGTGCCAGCAGCTTGTCAAACAGTCTTGAGCAGTACTTC. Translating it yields CASSLSNSLEQYF.

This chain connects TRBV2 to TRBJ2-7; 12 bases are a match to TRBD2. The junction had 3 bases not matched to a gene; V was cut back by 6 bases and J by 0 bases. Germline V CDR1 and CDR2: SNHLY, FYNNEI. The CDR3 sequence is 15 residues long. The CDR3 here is CASSGLAGLSYEQYF. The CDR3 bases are TGTGCCAGCAGCGGACTAGCGGGACTCTCCTACGAGCAGTACTTC.

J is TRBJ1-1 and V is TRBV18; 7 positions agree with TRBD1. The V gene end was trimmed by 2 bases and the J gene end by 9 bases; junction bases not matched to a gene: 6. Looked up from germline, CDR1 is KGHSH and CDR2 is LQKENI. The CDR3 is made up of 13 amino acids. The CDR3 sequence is CASSPKGADKAFF. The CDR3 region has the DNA TGTGCCAGCTCACCAAAGGGGGCGGATAAAGCTTTCTTT.

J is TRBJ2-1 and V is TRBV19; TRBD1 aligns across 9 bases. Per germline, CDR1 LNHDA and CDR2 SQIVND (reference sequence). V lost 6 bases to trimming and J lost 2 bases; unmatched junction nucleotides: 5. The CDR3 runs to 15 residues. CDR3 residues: CASRRDRDPYNEQFF. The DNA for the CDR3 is TGTGCCAGTAGACGGGACAGGGACCCCTACAATGAGCAGTTCTTC.

For the CDR3, the DNA is TGTGCCAGCAGTTACGGGGCAGGGCAACTTAACTATGGCTACACCTTC. Its translation is CASSYGAGQLNYGYTF. The chain employs TRBV6-6 and TRBJ1-2; D possibly corresponds to TRBD1 (5 bases). Germline assignment: CDR1 MNHNY and CDR2 SVGAGI (reference sequence). Between the trimmed V and J ends, which lost 2 bases and 1 base, there was a span of 14 bases. The CDR3 has 16 amino acids.

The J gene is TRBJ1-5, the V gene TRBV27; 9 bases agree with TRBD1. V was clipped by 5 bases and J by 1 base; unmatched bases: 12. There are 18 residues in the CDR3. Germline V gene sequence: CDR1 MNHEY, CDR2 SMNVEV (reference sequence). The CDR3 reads CASSQWTGVGVSNQPQHF. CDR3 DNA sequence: TGTGCCAGCAGTCAATGGACAGGGGTAGGGGTAAGCAATCAGCCCCAGCATTTT.

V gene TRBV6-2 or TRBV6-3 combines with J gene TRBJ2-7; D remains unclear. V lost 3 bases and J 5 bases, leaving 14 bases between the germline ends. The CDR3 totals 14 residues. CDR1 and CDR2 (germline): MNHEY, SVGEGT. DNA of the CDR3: TGTGCCAGCAGTTATGTACCCCCCTATGACGAGCAGTACTTC. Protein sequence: CASSYVPPYDEQYF.

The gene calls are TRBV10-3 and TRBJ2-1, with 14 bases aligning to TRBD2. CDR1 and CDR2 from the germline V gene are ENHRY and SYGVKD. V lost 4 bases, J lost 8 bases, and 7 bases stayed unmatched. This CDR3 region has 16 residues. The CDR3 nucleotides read TGTGCCATCAGTGGACGACTAGCGGGGGGGATCGATGAGCAGTTCTTC. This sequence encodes CAISGRLAGGIDEQFF.

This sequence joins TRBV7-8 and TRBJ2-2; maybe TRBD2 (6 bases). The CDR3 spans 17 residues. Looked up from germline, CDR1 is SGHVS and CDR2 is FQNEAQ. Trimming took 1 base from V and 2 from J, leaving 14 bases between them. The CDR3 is CASSLGGRAGNTGELFF. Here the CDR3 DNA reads TGTGCCAGCAGCTTAGGAGGTCGGGCGGGAAACACCGGGGAGCTGTTTTTT.

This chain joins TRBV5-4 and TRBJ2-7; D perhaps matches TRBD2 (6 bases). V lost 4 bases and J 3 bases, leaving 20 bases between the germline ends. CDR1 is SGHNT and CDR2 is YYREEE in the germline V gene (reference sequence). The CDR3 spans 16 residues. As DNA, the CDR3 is TGTGCCAGCAGCCGCGCCGGGGGACTCTCTGGCTACGAGCAGTACTTC. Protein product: CASSRAGGLSGYEQYF.

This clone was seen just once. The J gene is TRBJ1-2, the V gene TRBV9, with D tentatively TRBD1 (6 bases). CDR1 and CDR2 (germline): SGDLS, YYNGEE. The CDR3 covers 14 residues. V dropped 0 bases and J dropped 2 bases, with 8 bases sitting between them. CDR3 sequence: CASSVGQGNYGYTF. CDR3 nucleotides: TGTGCCAGCAGCGTAGGTCAGGGGAACTATGGCTACACCTTC. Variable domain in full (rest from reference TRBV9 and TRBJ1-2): DSGVTQTPKHLITATGQRVTLRCSPRSGDLSVYWYQQSLDQGLQFLIQYYNGEERAKGNILERFSAQQFPDLHSELNLSSLELGDSALYFCASSVGQGNYGYTFGSGTRLTVV.

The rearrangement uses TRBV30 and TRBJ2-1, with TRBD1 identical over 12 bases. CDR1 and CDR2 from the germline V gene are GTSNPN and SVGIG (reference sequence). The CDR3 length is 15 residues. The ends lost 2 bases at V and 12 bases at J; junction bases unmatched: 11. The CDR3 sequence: CAWSRGQGAQGGQFF. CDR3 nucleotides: TGTGCCTGGAGTCGGGGACAGGGGGCCCAGGGTGGGCAGTTCTTC.

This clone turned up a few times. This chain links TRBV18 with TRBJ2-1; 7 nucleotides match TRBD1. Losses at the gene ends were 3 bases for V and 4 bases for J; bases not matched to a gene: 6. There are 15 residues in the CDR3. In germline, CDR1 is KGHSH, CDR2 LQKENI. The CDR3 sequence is CASSPTGTVYNEQFF. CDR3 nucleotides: TGTGCCAGCTCACCCACCGGGACAGTATACAATGAGCAGTTCTTC.

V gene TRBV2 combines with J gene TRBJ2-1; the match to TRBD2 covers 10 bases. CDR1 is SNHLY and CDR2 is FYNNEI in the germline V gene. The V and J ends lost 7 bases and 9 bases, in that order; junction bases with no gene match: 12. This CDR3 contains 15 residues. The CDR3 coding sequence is TGTGCCAGCAAGGGGGAGGTAGCGGGAGGCGCTGAGCAGTTCTTC. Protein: CASKGEVAGGAEQFF.

This chain's CDR3 is CASSLTRNTEAFF. CDR3 DNA: TGTGCCAGCAGCTTAACCCGGAACACTGAAGCTTTCTTT. The chain couples TRBV7-3 to TRBJ1-1; D unresolved. The germline V gene encodes CDR1 SGHTA and CDR2 FQGTGA. V was clipped by 0 bases and J by 1 base, with 3 bases between them. The CDR3 length is 13 residues. Combining the CDR3 with reference TRBV7-3 and TRBJ1-1 gives the whole variable domain GAGVSQTPSNKVTEKGKYVELRCDPISGHTALYWYRQSLGQGPEFLIYFQGTGAADDSGLPNDRFFAVRPEGSVSTLKIQRTERGDSAVYLCASSLTRNTEAFFGQGTRLTVV.

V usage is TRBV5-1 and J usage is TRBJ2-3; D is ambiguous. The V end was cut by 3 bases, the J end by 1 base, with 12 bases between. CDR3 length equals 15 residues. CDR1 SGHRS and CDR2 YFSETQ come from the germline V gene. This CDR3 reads CASSSFYGGTDTQYF. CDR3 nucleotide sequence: TGCGCCAGCAGCTCTTTTTACGGAGGCACAGATACGCAGTATTTT.

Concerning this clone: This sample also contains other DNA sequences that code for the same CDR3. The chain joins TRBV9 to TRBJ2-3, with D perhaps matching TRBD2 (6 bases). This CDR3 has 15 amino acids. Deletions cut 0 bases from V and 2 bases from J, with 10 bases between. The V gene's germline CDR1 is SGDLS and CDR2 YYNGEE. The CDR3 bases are TGTGCCAGCAGCGTAGTGGGCGGGGACACAGATACGCAGTATTTT. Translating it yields CASSVVGGDTDTQYF. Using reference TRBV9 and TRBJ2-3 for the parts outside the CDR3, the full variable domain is DSGVTQTPKHLITATGQRVTLRCSPRSGDLSVYWYQQSLDQGLQFLIQYYNGEERAKGNILERFSAQQFPDLHSELNLSSLELGDSALYFCASSVVGGDTDTQYFGPGTRLTVL.

CDR3 protein: CSVEVQVGKPQHF. The CDR3 DNA reads as TGCAGCGTTGAGGTTCAGGTCGGGAAGCCCCAGCATTTT. The V and J genes are TRBV29-1 and TRBJ1-5; no clear D. Between the trimmed V and J ends, which lost 3 bases and 8 bases, there was a span of 14 bases. The CDR3 runs 13 residues. Germline loops: CDR1 SQVTM, CDR2 ANQGSEA.

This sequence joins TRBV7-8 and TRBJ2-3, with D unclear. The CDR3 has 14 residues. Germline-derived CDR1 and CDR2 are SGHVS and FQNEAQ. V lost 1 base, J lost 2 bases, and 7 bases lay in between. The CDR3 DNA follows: TGTGCCAGCAGCTTAGTTCAGATCACAGATACGCAGTATTTT. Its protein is CASSLVQITDTQYF.

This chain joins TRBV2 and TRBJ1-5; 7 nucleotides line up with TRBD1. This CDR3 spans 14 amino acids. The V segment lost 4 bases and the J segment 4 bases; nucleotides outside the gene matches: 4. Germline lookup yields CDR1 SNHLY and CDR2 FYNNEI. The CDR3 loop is CASSVGTANQPQHF. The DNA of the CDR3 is TGTGCCAGCAGTGTGGGGACAGCAAATCAGCCCCAGCATTTT.

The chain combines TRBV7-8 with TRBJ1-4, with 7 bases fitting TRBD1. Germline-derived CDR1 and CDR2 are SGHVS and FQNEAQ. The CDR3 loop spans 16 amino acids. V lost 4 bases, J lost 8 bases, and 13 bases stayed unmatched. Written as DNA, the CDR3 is TGTGCCAGCAGCTCATTTGGACAGGCCGGGGGAGAAAAACTGTTTTTT. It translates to CASSSFGQAGGEKLFF. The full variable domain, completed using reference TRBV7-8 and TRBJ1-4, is GAGVSQSPRYKVAKRGQDVALRCDPISGHVSLFWYQQALGQGPEFLTYFQNEAQLDKSGLPSDRFFAERPEGSVSTLKIQRTQQEDSAVYLCASSSFGQAGGEKLFFGSGTQLSVL.

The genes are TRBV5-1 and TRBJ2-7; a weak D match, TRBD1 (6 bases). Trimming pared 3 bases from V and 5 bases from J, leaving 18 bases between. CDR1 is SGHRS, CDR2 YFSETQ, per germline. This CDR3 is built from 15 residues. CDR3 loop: CASSSSGSGVHEQYF. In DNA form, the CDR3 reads TGCGCCAGCAGCTCCTCTGGCTCAGGGGTCCACGAGCAGTACTTC.

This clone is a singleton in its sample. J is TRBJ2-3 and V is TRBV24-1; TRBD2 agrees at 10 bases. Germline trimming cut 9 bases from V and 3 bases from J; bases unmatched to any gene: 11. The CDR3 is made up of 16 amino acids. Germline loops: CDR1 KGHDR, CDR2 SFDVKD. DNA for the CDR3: TGTGCCACCCAGGGCGGACTAGCGGTAGTAACAGATACGCAGTATTTT. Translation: CATQGGLAVVTDTQYF.

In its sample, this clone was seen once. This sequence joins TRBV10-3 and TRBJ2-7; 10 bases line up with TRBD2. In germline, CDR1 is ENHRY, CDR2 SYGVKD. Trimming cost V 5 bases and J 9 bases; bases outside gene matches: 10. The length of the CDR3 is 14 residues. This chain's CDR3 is CAISRNLAGEGQYF. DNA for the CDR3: TGTGCCATCAGTCGCAACCTAGCGGGAGAGGGGCAGTACTTC.

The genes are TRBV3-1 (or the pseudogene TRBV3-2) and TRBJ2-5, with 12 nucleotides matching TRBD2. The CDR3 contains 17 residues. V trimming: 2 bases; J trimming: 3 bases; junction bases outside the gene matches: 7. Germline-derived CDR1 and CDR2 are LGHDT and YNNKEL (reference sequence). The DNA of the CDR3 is TGTGCCAGCAGCCAAAAAGGGACTAGCGGGCATGAAGAGACCCAGTACTTC. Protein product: CASSQKGTSGHEETQYF.

The CDR3 DNA follows: TGTGCCAGCAGCCAAGATTGGGGAGGGAACACCGGGGAGCTGTTTTTT. Its translation: CASSQDWGGNTGELFF. This chain uses TRBV4-2 with TRBJ2-2, with D possibly TRBD2 on 6 matching bases. Germline loops: CDR1 LGHNA, CDR2 YNFKEQ. The CDR3 extends over 16 amino acids. Trimming stripped 0 bases from V and 1 base from J, with 9 bases between.

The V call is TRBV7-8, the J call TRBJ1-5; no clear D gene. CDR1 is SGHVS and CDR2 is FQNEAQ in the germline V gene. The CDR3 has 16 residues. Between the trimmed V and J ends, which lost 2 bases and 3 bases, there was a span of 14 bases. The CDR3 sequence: CASSLSRTAYNQPQHF. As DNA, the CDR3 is TGTGCCAGCAGCTTATCGAGAACAGCCTACAATCAGCCCCAGCATTTT.

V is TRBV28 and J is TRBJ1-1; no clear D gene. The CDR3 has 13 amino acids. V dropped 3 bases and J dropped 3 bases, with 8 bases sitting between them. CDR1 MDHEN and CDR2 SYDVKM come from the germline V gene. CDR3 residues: CASSFVEYTEAFF. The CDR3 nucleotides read TGTGCCAGCAGTTTCGTGGAGTACACTGAAGCTTTCTTT.